This T cell receptor (beta chain) comes out of a study of T-cell reconstitution after alpha-beta-depleted transplantation in children. Overall study results and limits: Hyperexpanded clones declined; after one year, newly produced T cells mostly supplied diversity. Surviving recipient T cells and thymic progenitors accounted for the high day-60 TCRbeta diversity observed in some patients. There were reportedly several hundred expanded graft clones from which alpha-beta T cells came about two months after transplant.

Construction of the TCRbeta library involved unique molecular identifiers. TCRdb reprocessed the PCR reads via MiXCR and lists one record per CDR3 protein. The sample includes some 600,000 distinct CDR3 sequences, 13% of them seen just once. This clonotype came up a few times. The target antigen is unknown. The CDR3 is 18 amino acids. J was trimmed by 0 bases and V by 3 bases; bases with no gene match: 12. Germline CDR1 reads DFQATT; CDR2 reads SNEGSKA (reference sequence). This chain links TRBV20-1 with TRBJ2-4, with TRBD2 matching 9 bases. The specimen comprised PBMCs, mostly from graft donor cells, sampled 360 days after TCRalphabeta/CD19-depleted stem cell transplant. The TCR sequence derives from a male patient aged 10 to 17 who had a stem cell transplant for acute myeloid leukemia, so the T cells may come from the graft donor. For the CDR3, the DNA is TGCAGTGCTAGTCAGACTAGCGGAGTACCTTTAGCCAAAAACATTCAGTACTTC. This translates into CSASQTSGVPLAKNIQYF.